This T cell receptor (beta chain) was retrieved from a study of Ad26.COV2.S vaccination and SARS-CoV-2 variants. Study overall: Donor joined the COV1001 Ad26.COV2.S trial arm. Intramuscular Ad26.COV2.S at 5x10^10 or 1x10^11 viral particles.

Treatment noted: about 20 received Ad26.COV2.S at low or high dose, single or two shots; 5 received placebo; per-sample allocation not given. The samples were gathered on day 63 after the first injection of vaccine or placebo. Study conclusions and caveats: Individuals receiving vaccine had higher spike-specific TCR breadth than placebo recipients did. Breadth and depth estimates from TCRs may understate total T cell responses.

The V and J ends lost 4 bases and 8 bases respectively, with 14 bases between them. Germline V lookup: CDR1 LGHDT, CDR2 YNNKEL (reference sequence). The CDR3 runs to 13 residues. Details on this clone: The antigen remains undetermined.

The repertoire was sequenced with immunoSEQ multiplex PCR; TCRdb's copy has only in-frame clones and lacks some. Of a few hundred thousand clones in the sample, 83% are singletons; the top ten hold about 7.1%. The chain has TRBV3-1 (or the pseudogene TRBV3-2) and TRBJ1-2, with a possible D match to TRBD1 (5 bases). The material was peripheral blood, obtained in a trial of Ad26.COV2.S vaccine versus placebo. This TCR derives from a person between 18 and 59 years old who received the Ad26.COV2.S COVID-19 vaccine or a placebo. CDR3: CASSPEGHRGYTF. The DNA for the CDR3 is TGTGCCAGCAGCCCTGAGGGCCACAGGGGCTACACCTTC.